These 10 T cell receptor beta chains came from one sample sequenced in a study of shared clonotypes between healthy human individuals. Terminally differentiated effector memory CD45RA+ cells were excluded from the naive CD8 cells, which were CD45RO-negative and positively selected for CCR7. Clones were sequenced by immunoSEQ multiplex PCR, and TCRdb holds only the in-frame ones, with some missing. The data hold roughly 2,000,000 clones, with just under 95% observed a single time. Sequencing was performed on naive CD8+ T cells sorted from blood. These receptors all stem from a man aged 18 to 29 in good health.

This chain connects TRBV6-5 to TRBJ1-6; no clear D. CDR3 length: 13 amino acids. The ends were cut back, 6 bases at V and 7 bases at J, with 10 bases in the middle. CDR1 is MNHEY, CDR2 SVGAGI, per germline. The CDR3 loop is CASREGTNSPLHF. The CDR3 DNA sequence: TGTGCCAGCAGGGAGGGAACCAATTCACCCCTCCACTTT.

This clone was picked up one time. The chain carries TRBV5-6 and TRBJ2-1; D may be TRBD2 (6 bases). The CDR3 is made up of 14 amino acids. The ends were cut back, 4 bases at V and 5 bases at J, with 13 bases in the middle. CDR1 is SGHDT, CDR2 YYEEEE, per germline. The CDR3 bases are TGTGCCAGCAGCAAACCACGGAGGGACAATGAGCAGTTCTTC. It encodes CASSKPRRDNEQFF.

The J gene is TRBJ2-3, the V gene TRBV9; D ambiguous. Germline CDR1 and CDR2: SGDLS and YYNGEE. The CDR3 totals 15 residues. Trimming left V 0 bases short and J 2 bases short, with 10 bases between. CDR3 amino acids: CASSVEDGTTDTQYF. The CDR3 nucleotides are TGTGCCAGCAGCGTAGAGGACGGAACCACAGATACGCAGTATTTT.

The chain employs TRBV7-9 and TRBJ2-5; no clear D. This CDR3 contains 14 residues. CDR1 is SEHNR, CDR2 FQNEAQ, per germline (reference sequence). Trimming cost V 1 base and J 5 bases, with 11 bases left between them. CDR3 in amino acids: CASSLGSALETQYF. CDR3 DNA: TGTGCCAGCAGCTTAGGGTCTGCTCTTGAGACCCAGTACTTC.

Of note for this clone: Other nucleotide sequences from this sample produce the same CDR3. The genes are TRBV5-4 and TRBJ2-3, with D tentatively TRBD1 (6 bases). The CDR3 length is 15 residues. CDR1 is SGHNT, CDR2 YYREEE, per germline (reference sequence). Trimming left V 4 bases short and J 0 bases short, with 12 bases between. The CDR3 DNA reads TGTGCCAGCAGCCCAGGGACATCTAGCACAGATACGCAGTATTTT. This gives the protein CASSPGTSSTDTQYF.

The chain links TRBV11-2 to TRBJ2-7; 8 bases map to TRBD2. J lost 4 bases, V lost 3 bases, and 5 bases had no gene match. The CDR3 spans 14 residues. From germline, CDR1 is SGHAT and CDR2 FQNNGV. CDR3 loop: CASSFGGGLYEQYF. CDR3 nucleotide sequence: TGTGCCAGCAGCTTCGGCGGGGGGCTGTACGAGCAGTACTTC. The whole variable domain, filled in from reference TRBV11-2 and TRBJ2-7, reads EAGVAQSPRYKIIEKRQSVAFWCNPISGHATLYWYQQILGQGPKLLIQFQNNGVVDDSQLPKDRFSAERLKGVDSTLKIQPAKLEDSAVYLCASSFGGGLYEQYFGPGTRLTVT.

V gene TRBV2 combines with J gene TRBJ1-2; a possible D gene is TRBD1 (5 bases). V was cut by 3 bases and J by 3 bases, with 8 bases left in between. The CDR3 extends over 13 amino acids. Germline-derived CDR1 and CDR2 are SNHLY and FYNNEI. The CDR3 sequence: CASSDLTDYGYTF. The CDR3 DNA follows: TGTGCCAGCAGTGATTTGACAGACTATGGCTACACCTTC. The whole variable domain, remainder taken from reference TRBV2 and TRBJ1-2, is EPEVTQTPSHQVTQMGQEVILRCVPISNHLYFYWYRQILGQKVEFLVSFYNNEISEKSEIFDDQFSVERPDGSNFTLKIRSTKLEDSAMYFCASSDLTDYGYTFGSGTRLTVV.

This clone is a singleton in its sample. Other DNA sequences in the same sample also yield this CDR3. The chain employs TRBV25-1 and TRBJ2-5, with TRBD1 as a possible D gene (5 bases). The V end lost 1 base, the J end lost 3 bases, and 9 bases lay between the germline ends. Germline assignment: CDR1 MGHDK and CDR2 SYGVNS. The CDR3 length is 14 residues. CDR3 bases: TGTGCCAGCAGTGAATCGGAGACAGAAGAGACCCAGTACTTC. This encodes CASSESETEETQYF.

The chain couples TRBV27 to TRBJ1-2; TRBD1 is a possible D gene (5 bases). V lost 3 bases and J lost 7, with 15 bases in between. Germline V gives CDR1 MNHEY, CDR2 SMNVEV (reference sequence). The CDR3 is 14 amino acids. The CDR3 coding sequence is TGTGCCAGCAGTTTCTCCAGGGAGGTGGGTGGCTACACCTTC. It encodes CASSFSREVGGYTF.

The J gene is TRBJ2-2, the V gene TRBV27; 9 nucleotides match TRBD2. The CDR3 has 16 amino acids. The ends lost 7 bases at V and 3 bases at J; junction bases unmatched: 9. The germline CDR1 and CDR2 sequences are MNHEY and SMNVEV (reference sequence). CDR3 sequence: CASTVSGSGYTGELFF. CDR3 DNA sequence: TGTGCCAGCACTGTTAGCGGGAGTGGGTACACCGGGGAGCTGTTTTTT.